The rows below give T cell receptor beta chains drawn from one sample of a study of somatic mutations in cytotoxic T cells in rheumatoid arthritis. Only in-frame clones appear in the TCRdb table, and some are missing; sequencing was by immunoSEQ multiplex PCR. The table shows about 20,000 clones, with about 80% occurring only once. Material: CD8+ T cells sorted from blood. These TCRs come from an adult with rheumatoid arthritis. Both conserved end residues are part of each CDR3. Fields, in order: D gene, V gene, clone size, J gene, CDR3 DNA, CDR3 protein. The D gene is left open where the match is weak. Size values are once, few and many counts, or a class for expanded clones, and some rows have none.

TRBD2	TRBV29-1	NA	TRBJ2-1	TGCAGCGTTGAACCGGGACTAGCGGGAGAGCCTTTCGGCCCGTTCTTC	CSVEPGLAGEPFGPFF
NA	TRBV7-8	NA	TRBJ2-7	TGTGCCAGCAGCTTATTAAGATTTAGTGGGGGCTCTTCCTACGAGCAGTACTTC	CASSLLRFSGGSSYEQYF
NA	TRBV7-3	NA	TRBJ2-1	TGTGCCAGCAGCAAGGCCGGGATCTCAGCCTACAATGAGCAGTTCTTC	CASSKAGISAYNEQFF
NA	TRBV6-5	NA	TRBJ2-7	TGTGCCAGCAGTTACTCGAGTCTAGCTTTCTCCTACGAGCAGTACTTC	CASSYSSLAFSYEQYF
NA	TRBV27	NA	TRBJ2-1	TGTGCCAGCAGTTTATCACACAGGAATGAGCAGTTCTTC	CASSLSHRNEQFF
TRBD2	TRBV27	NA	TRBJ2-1	TGTGCCAGCAGCGTTAGCGGGCCTTACAATGAGCAGTTCTTC	CASSVSGPYNEQFF
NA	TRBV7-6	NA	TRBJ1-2	TGTGCCAGCAGCTTAGGACCTCTCTATGGCTACACCTTC	CASSLGPLYGYTF
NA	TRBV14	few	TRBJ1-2	TGTGCCAGCAGCCGGCGGGGGGGGTATGGCTACACCTTC	CASSRRGGYGYTF
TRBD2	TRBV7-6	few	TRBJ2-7	TGTGCCAGCAGCTCGGGACTAGCGGGATTGCCTTCGCGGGAGCAGTACTTC	CASSSGLAGLPSREQYF
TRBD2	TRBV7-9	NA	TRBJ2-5	TGTGCCAGCAGCTTAGCAATACTAGCGGGGGGGCCGGAGACCCAGTACTTC	CASSLAILAGGPETQYF
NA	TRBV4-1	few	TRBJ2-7	TGCGCCAGCAGCCCAACTGCGGGTAGCTCCTACGAGCAGTACTTC	CASSPTAGSSYEQYF
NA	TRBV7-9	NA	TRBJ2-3	TGTGCCAGCACCCGTTCAGGGCGACGAGACACAGATACGCAGTATTTT	CASTRSGRRDTDTQYF
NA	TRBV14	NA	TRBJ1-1	TGTGCCAGCAGCCAAGATCTTGGGGGTTGGAACACTGAAGCTTTCTTT	CASSQDLGGWNTEAFF
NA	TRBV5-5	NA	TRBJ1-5	TGTGCCAGCAGCTTGGACAGTTATAGCAATCAGCCCCAGCATTTT	CASSLDSYSNQPQHF
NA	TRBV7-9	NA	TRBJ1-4	TGTGCCAGCAGCTTAGAAGTCGCTTCAAATGAAAAACTGTTTTTT	CASSLEVASNEKLFF
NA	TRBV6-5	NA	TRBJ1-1	TGTGCCAGCAGTTACAATGGGGGGGGAGGCACTGAAGCTTTCTTT	CASSYNGGGGTEAFF
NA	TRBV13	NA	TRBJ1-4	TGTGCCAGCAGCAACAGGGCGGACGGTGAAAAACTGTTTTTT	CASSNRADGEKLFF